The next 17 T cell receptor beta chains were all read from a single sample in a study of blood T cell repertoires in COVID-19. Profiling relied on immunoSEQ multiplex PCR, and the TCRdb table lists in-frame clones only, not all of them. This sample has 200,000 to 250,000 clones, with 75% to 90% found just once. Sequenced input: PBMCs or T cells enriched from blood (not recorded which). These receptors were obtained from a woman between 18 and 29 years old in a cohort exposed to, infected with or recovered from COVID-19 (not recorded which).

V and J are TRBV19 and TRBJ2-5; 13 nucleotides agree with TRBD2. The CDR3 is 20 amino acids. Per the germline V gene, CDR1 is LNHDA and CDR2 is SQIVND (reference sequence). Germline trimming cut 4 bases from V and 3 bases from J; bases unmatched to any gene: 17. CDR3 sequence: CASSTVLTGTGTSGEETQYF. CDR3 DNA sequence: TGTGCCAGTAGTACAGTCCTAACCGGAACCGGGACTAGCGGGGAAGAGACCCAGTACTTC.

V and J are TRBV19 and TRBJ2-3; a possible D gene is TRBD2 (6 bases). The V end lost 4 bases, the J end lost 1 base, and 6 bases lay between the germline ends. The germline CDR1 and CDR2 sequences are LNHDA and SQIVND (reference sequence). CDR3 size: 13 residues. The DNA of the CDR3 is TGTGCCAGTAGTAGCGGGGGCACAGATACGCAGTATTTT. Amino acids: CASSSGGTDTQYF.

The V and J genes are TRBV19 and TRBJ1-5; no clear D gene. Germline V gives CDR1 LNHDA, CDR2 SQIVND (reference sequence). V dropped 4 bases and J dropped 11 bases, with 9 bases sitting between them. The CDR3 has 11 residues. As DNA, the CDR3 is TGTGCCAGTAGTAATACGGTAGCCCAGCATTTT. Residues: CASSNTVAQHF.

The chain couples TRBV19 to TRBJ2-7; a weak D match, TRBD1 (5 bases). This CDR3 comprises 15 residues. V lost 6 bases to trimming and J lost 3 bases, with 18 bases between them. Germline CDR1 LNHDA, CDR2 SQIVND (reference sequence). The CDR3 nucleotides are TGTGCCAGTAGACCCGCCCCAGGGTCCCACTACGAGCAGTACTTC. It codes for CASRPAPGSHYEQYF.

CDR3 protein: CASSLAVGASTEAFF. CDR3 bases: TGTGCCAGCAGCTTAGCGGTGGGGGCTAGCACTGAAGCTTTCTTT. The gene calls are TRBV11-3 and TRBJ1-1, with D possibly matching TRBD1 (6 bases). Germline CDR1 SGHNT, CDR2 YENEEA. The germline V and J ends were trimmed by 1 base and 4 bases, with 13 bases remaining between them. This CDR3 comprises 15 residues.

J is TRBJ1-1 and V is TRBV6-5; D perhaps matches TRBD1 (5 bases). This CDR3 has 12 amino acids. Deletions cut 4 bases from V and 4 bases from J, with 7 bases between. Germline CDR1 reads MNHEY; CDR2 reads SVGAGI. This CDR3 reads CASSWGGTEAFF. Written as DNA, the CDR3 is TGTGCCAGCAGTTGGGGGGGCACTGAAGCTTTCTTT.

The count of this clone is one. V and J are TRBV2 and TRBJ2-6; no clear D gene. Germline V gene lookup returns CDR1 SNHLY and CDR2 FYNNEI. This CDR3 has 15 residues. V was pared by 4 bases and J by 3 bases, with 10 bases between. In DNA, the CDR3 is TGTGCCAGCAGTGGGGCAGGCGATGGGGCCAACGTCCTGACTTTC. This codes for CASSGAGDGANVLTF.

The gene calls are TRBV7-3 and TRBJ2-3, with unresolved D. CDR1 is SGHTA, CDR2 FQGTGA, per germline. Trimming removed 5 bases at V and 3 bases at J, with 12 bases between. The CDR3 is 14 amino acids. CDR3 nucleotides: TGTGCCAGCAGCCCCCTTTCGTCGACAGATACGCAGTATTTT. This translates into CASSPLSSTDTQYF.

The J gene is TRBJ2-1, the V gene TRBV12-2; TRBD1 is the table's D call and was not checked against the DNA. TRBV12-2 is annotated as a pseudogene. The CDR3 is made up of 18 amino acids. CDR3 loop: CASRLALGTTGDRDEQFF. CDR3 bases: TGTGCAAGTCGCTTAGCGCTCGGCACAACAGGGGATAGAGATGAGCAGTTCTTC.

V gene TRBV7-9 combines with J gene TRBJ1-6, with D hard to call. Per germline, CDR1 SEHNR and CDR2 FQNEAQ (reference sequence). Between the trimmed V and J ends, which lost 5 bases and 7 bases, there was a span of 6 bases. The CDR3 contains 12 residues. CDR3 sequence: CASSPLNSPLHF. The CDR3, as DNA: TGTGCCAGCAGCCCCCTCAATTCACCCCTCCACTTT.

This clone was observed once. The genes are TRBV6-5 and TRBJ1-2; maybe TRBD1 (5 bases). This CDR3 contains 12 residues. With 6 bases removed from V and 6 bases from J, the gap between germline ends came to 11 bases. Germline CDR1 is MNHEY and CDR2 is SVGAGI. CDR3 DNA sequence: TGTGCCAGCAGATTAACCAGGGATGGCTACACCTTC. Translated, it gives CASRLTRDGYTF.

The gene calls are TRBV7-3 and TRBJ2-3, with TRBD2 matching over 15 bases. Germline V gene data show CDR1 as SGHTA and CDR2 as FQGTGA. Unmatched junction bases numbered 2, after V lost 4 bases and J lost 3 bases. The CDR3 consists of 16 residues. DNA of the CDR3: TGTGCCAGCAGCTCGGGACTAGCGGGAGGAACAGATACGCAGTATTTT. This codes for CASSSGLAGGTDTQYF. Drawing the rest from reference TRBV7-3 and TRBJ2-3, the complete variable domain is GAGVSQTPSNKVTEKGKYVELRCDPISGHTALYWYRQSLGQGPEFLIYFQGTGAADDSGLPNDRFFAVRPEGSVSTLKIQRTERGDSAVYLCASSSGLAGGTDTQYFGPGTRLTVL.

This clone occurred once. This chain connects TRBV10-3 to TRBJ2-3; tentative D call: TRBD2 (5 bases). This CDR3 comprises 14 residues. Trimming removed 0 bases from V and 4 bases from J, with 8 bases in between. Germline CDR1 reads ENHRY; CDR2 reads SYGVKD. The CDR3: CAISESLVSDTQYF. The CDR3 DNA is TGTGCCATCAGTGAGTCACTAGTTTCAGATACGCAGTATTTT.

The chain recombines TRBV25-1 with TRBJ2-3; D call uncertain. The V end was cut by 3 bases, the J end by 6 bases, with 7 bases between. CDR1 MGHDK and CDR2 SYGVNS come from the germline V gene. The CDR3 is 12 amino acids. CDR3 in DNA: TGTGCCAGCAGTGACCCTGTGGATACGCAGTATTTT. This translates into CASSDPVDTQYF.

Only a few counts were recorded for this clone. This chain joins TRBV11-2 and TRBJ2-5; maybe TRBD2 (5 bases). CDR3 size: 14 residues. Germline V gene data show CDR1 as SGHAT and CDR2 as FQNNGV. V was clipped by 2 bases and J by 2 bases, with 9 bases between them. CDR3 DNA: TGTGCCAGCAGCTTACCTCGGAGGCAAGAGACCCAGTACTTC. Encoded protein: CASSLPRRQETQYF.

The V and J genes are TRBV7-9 and TRBJ2-7; possibly TRBD1 for D (6 bases). The germline gives CDR1 SEHNR, CDR2 FQNEAQ (reference sequence). The V end was cut by 1 base, the J end by 5 bases, with 12 bases between. CDR3 length equals 14 residues. CDR3 nucleotides: TGTGCCAGCAGCTTAGACACAGGGATCGACGAGCAGTACTTC. Its translation: CASSLDTGIDEQYF.

The V gene is TRBV5-4, the J gene TRBJ2-7; the D gene is possibly TRBD1 (6 bases). Germline V gene data show CDR1 as SGHNT and CDR2 as YYREEE (reference sequence). V dropped 6 bases and J dropped 0 bases, with 13 bases sitting between them. The CDR3 is 14 residues long. The CDR3 DNA follows: TGTGCCAGCAAACAGGGCTGGGGCTCCTACGAGCAGTACTTC. Protein product: CASKQGWGSYEQYF.